This T cell receptor (beta chain) originates from a study of beta chain features in type 1 diabetes. Study context: Cell yields, gender and age were similar in healthy donors and patients.

The CDR3 has 12 amino acids. The germline gives CDR1 SNHLY, CDR2 FYNNEI. V was shortened by 8 bases and J by 5 bases, with 10 bases between the two germline ends. This clone has only a few counts. In total, each donor contributed a single heparinised blood draw that averaged around 120 mL. Based on CD45RO/CCR7/CD25/CD127/CD95/CD27, CD4+ regulatory, stem cell-like memory, naive and central memory cells were sorted. Purities over 95% were achieved in all sorted populations. Sequenced material consisted of expressed TCRB transcripts (all of the isolated RNA was reverse transcribed). Assay: immunoSEQ multiplex PCR; the TCRdb copy retains only in-frame clones and omits some. Counted here are hundreds of thousands of clones, roughly a sixth occurring once; the ten biggest clones make up under 0.095%.

This chain uses TRBV2 with TRBJ2-1; D not resolved. The receptor was derived from a young man in good health. Sequenced input: naive CD4+ T cells from blood. DNA for the CDR3: TGTGCCAGCTCCCCGGCGGACAATGAGCAGTTCTTC. Its translation is CASSPADNEQFF.